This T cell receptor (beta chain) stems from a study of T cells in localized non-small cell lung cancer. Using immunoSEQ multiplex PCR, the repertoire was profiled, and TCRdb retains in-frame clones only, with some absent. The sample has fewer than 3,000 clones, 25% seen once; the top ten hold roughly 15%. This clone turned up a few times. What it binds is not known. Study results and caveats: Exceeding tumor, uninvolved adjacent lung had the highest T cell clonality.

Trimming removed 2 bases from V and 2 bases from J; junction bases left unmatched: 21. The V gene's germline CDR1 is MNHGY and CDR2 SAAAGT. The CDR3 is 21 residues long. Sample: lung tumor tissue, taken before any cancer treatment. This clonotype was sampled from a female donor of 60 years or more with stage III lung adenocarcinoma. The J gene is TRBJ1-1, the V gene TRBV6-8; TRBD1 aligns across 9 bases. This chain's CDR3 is CASSYGHIRPQGAGENTEAFF. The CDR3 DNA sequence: TGTGCCAGCAGTTACGGCCACATAAGACCACAGGGGGCAGGGGAAAACACTGAAGCTTTCTTT.